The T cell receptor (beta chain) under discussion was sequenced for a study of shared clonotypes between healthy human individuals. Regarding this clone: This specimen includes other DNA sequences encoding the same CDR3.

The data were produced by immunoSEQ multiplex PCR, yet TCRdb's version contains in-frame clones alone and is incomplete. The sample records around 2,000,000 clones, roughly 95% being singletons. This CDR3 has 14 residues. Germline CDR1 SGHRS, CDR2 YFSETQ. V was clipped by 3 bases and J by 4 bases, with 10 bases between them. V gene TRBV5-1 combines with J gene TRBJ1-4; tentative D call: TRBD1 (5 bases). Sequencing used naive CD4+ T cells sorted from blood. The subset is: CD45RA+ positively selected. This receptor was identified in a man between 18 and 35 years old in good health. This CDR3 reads CASSSGSGNEKLFF. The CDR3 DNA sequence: TGCGCCAGCAGCTCAGGGTCCGGTAATGAAAAACTGTTTTTT. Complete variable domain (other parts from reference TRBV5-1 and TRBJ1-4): KAGVTQTPRYLIKTRGQQVTLSCSPISGHRSVSWYQQTPGQGLQFLFEYFSETQRNKGNFPGRFSGRQFSNSRSEMNVSTLELGDSALYLCASSSGSGNEKLFFGSGTQLSVL.